The T cell receptor (beta chain) described here comes from a study of cytomegalovirus exposure and HLA in healthy donors. Data came from immunoSEQ multiplex PCR; TCRdb stores just in-frame clones and leaves some out. The sample includes 150,000 to 200,000 clones, around nine tenths of them seen just once. The CDR3 runs 14 residues. V lost 7 bases to trimming and J lost 2 bases, with 12 bases between them. Germline lookup yields CDR1 SNHLY and CDR2 FYNNEI. V usage is TRBV2 and J usage is TRBJ1-5, with D perhaps TRBD1 (6 bases). Sequenced sample: PBMCs. The receptor was isolated from a man in his late teens or twenties in good health and CMV-seropositive. The CDR3 DNA reads TGTGCCAGCAATCCACAGGGAGGCAATCAGCCCCAGCATTTT. This codes for CASNPQGGNQPQHF.